These T cell receptor beta chains were read from a single sample in a study of shared clonotypes between healthy human individuals. The table came from immunoSEQ multiplex PCR; TCRdb's copy has only in-frame clones and leaves some out. This table has more than 2 million clones, around 95% appearing once. The source material was naive CD8+ T cells from PBMCs. These TCRs come from a man between 18 and 29 years old in good health. Some clones in this sample may be carry-over from other donors' samples. Each CDR3 is given with its conserved first and last residue. A D gene is named only where the DNA matches it firmly. Size values are once, few and many counts, or a class for expanded clones, and some rows have none.

TRBV4-2,.,TRBD1,TRBJ2-6,CASSQDPETGISLRANVLTF,TGTGCCAGCAGCCAAGATCCTGAGACAGGGATATCTCTGAGGGCCAACGTCCTGACTTTC
TRBV28,.,TRBD2,TRBJ2-1,CASRRGIRREVRDAHNEQFF,TGTGCCAGCAGGCGCGGTATCCGGCGGGAGGTTCGAGACGCCCACAATGAGCAGTTCTTC
TRBV11-2,.,TRBD1,TRBJ2-7,CASSALEGGPPEQYF,TGTGCCAGCAGCGCCCTTGAAGGGGGCCCCCCGGAGCAGTACTTC
TRBV9,.,.,TRBJ2-2,CASSVEQGGALFF,TGTGCCAGCAGCGTAGAACAAGGAGGTGCGCTGTTTTTT
TRBV5-6,.,TRBD1,TRBJ1-2,CASSTSTGGRDGYTF,TGTGCCAGCAGCACATCCACAGGGGGCAGGGATGGCTACACCTTC
TRBV4-3,.,TRBD1,TRBJ2-7,CASSQDTARGTGEQYF,TGCGCCAGCAGCCAAGACACCGCCAGGGGGACGGGAGAGCAGTACTTC
TRBV7-9,.,.,TRBJ1-2,CASSSTGTTANYGYTF,TGTGCCAGCAGCTCTACCGGGACAACAGCTAACTATGGCTACACCTTC
TRBV6-4,.,.,TRBJ2-7,CARMDGCSYEQYF,TGTGCCAGGATGGACGGGTGCTCCTACGAGCAGTACTTC
TRBV4-1,.,.,TRBJ2-3,CASSQVGRIPSTDTQYF,TGCGCCAGCAGCCAAGTCGGGCGTATCCCGAGCACAGATACGCAGTATTTT
TRBV28,.,.,TRBJ2-5,CASSLFRSNQETQYF,TGTGCCAGCAGTTTGTTCCGATCCAACCAAGAGACCCAGTACTTC
TRBV19,.,TRBD2,TRBJ2-2,CASSNSGANTGELFF,TGTGCCAGTAGTAATAGCGGGGCGAACACCGGGGAGCTGTTTTTT
TRBV28,.,TRBD2,TRBJ2-6,CASSSSLMTSGRPGANVLTF,TGTGCCAGCAGTTCTTCCCTAATGACTAGCGGGAGGCCTGGGGCCAACGTCCTGACTTTC
TRBV14,.,TRBD2,TRBJ2-3,CASSQAASGPFTFTDTQYF,TGTGCCAGCAGCCAAGCGGCTAGCGGACCCTTCACCTTCACAGATACGCAGTATTTT
TRBV7-2,.,.,TRBJ1-1,CASSSRTVQNTEAFF,TGTGCCAGCAGCTCCAGGACGGTTCAGAACACTGAAGCTTTCTTT
TRBV7-9,.,.,TRBJ1-2,CASSTPGGIEGYTF,TGTGCCAGCAGCACCCCGGGGGGGATAGAAGGCTACACCTTC
TRBV28,.,.,TRBJ1-5,CASRSGTDITQPQHF,TGTGCCAGCAGATCCGGGACGGACATCACTCAGCCCCAGCATTTT
TRBV6-5,few,.,TRBJ1-1,CASSYPGITEAFF,TGTGCCAGCAGTTACCCAGGTATTACTGAAGCTTTCTTT
TRBV4-2,once,.,TRBJ2-7,CASSLGNEQYF,TGTGCCAGCAGCCTAGGGAACGAGCAGTACTTC
TRBV9,.,.,TRBJ2-1,CASSVALYDSYNEQFF,TGTGCCAGCAGCGTAGCACTTTACGACTCCTACAATGAGCAGTTCTTC
TRBV29-1,.,.,TRBJ2-5,CSAHDRQAQETQYF,TGCAGCGCCCATGACCGACAGGCCCAAGAGACCCAGTACTTC
TRBV29-1,.,.,TRBJ2-2,CSVLLASGELFF,TGCAGCGTCCTCCTAGCGTCCGGGGAGCTGTTTTTT
TRBV9,.,.,TRBJ2-1,CASSVDGGLNEQFF,TGTGCCAGCAGCGTAGACGGGGGGCTCAATGAGCAGTTCTTC
TRBV9,.,TRBD2,TRBJ2-1,CASSGAGGPLEINNEQFF,TGTGCCAGCAGCGGAGCGGGAGGGCCCCTGGAAATAAACAATGAGCAGTTCTTC